This TCR beta chain comes out of a study of PD-1 blockade in classical Hodgkin lymphoma. Time point here: cycle 4 day 1 (C4D1), after 5 to 7 weeks of nivolumab. Each patient experienced a relapse that followed autologous stem cell transplantation, and brentuximab vedotin exposure varied. Complete response, partial response or progressive disease made up the best responses. Using immunoSEQ multiplex PCR, the repertoire was profiled, and TCRdb retains in-frame clones only, with some absent. The sample shows about 24,000 clones, roughly 80% of them seen only once. Trimming took off 5 bases at V and 2 bases at J, with 16 bases between the two ends. The CDR3 is 15 residues long. From germline, CDR1 is SNHLY and CDR2 FYNNEI.

This sequence joins TRBV2 and TRBJ2-7; maybe TRBD2 (6 bases). The sequencing used peripheral blood mononuclear cells (PBMCs), collected before the fourth cycle of nivolumab. The TCR originated in a human donor with classical Hodgkin lymphoma. Here the CDR3 DNA reads TGTGCCAGCAGTAATCCTAGCGAAAGGACCTACGAGCAGTACTTC. Encoded protein: CASSNPSERTYEQYF.